This T cell receptor beta chain appears in the sequencing data of a study of blood T cell repertoires in COVID-19. Study context: T cells, B-cell-depleted T cells, or PBMCs supplied cDNA or gDNA.

Recovered status applied to Cohort 3 donors who had two consecutive negative PCRs. It also applied to those with clearance or with symptom resolution. Sequencing was performed with immunoSEQ multiplex PCR; in TCRdb, only in-frame clones are kept and a portion is missing. The sample carries around 290,000 clones, roughly 87% recorded once. This CDR3 contains 17 residues. V was clipped by 2 bases and J by 4 bases; unmatched bases: 5. CDR1 and CDR2 from the germline V gene are MNHEY and SMNVEV (reference sequence). Sequencing was carried out using PBMCs or T cells enriched from blood (not recorded which). This TCR came from a woman aged 25 to 45 who had recovered from COVID-19. The gene calls are TRBV27 and TRBJ1-6; the match to TRBD1 covers 10 bases. CDR3 coding DNA: TGTGCCAGCAGTTTAAGGTCGGGACAGGGGTATAATTCACCCCTCCACTTT. It codes for CASSLRSGQGYNSPLHF.